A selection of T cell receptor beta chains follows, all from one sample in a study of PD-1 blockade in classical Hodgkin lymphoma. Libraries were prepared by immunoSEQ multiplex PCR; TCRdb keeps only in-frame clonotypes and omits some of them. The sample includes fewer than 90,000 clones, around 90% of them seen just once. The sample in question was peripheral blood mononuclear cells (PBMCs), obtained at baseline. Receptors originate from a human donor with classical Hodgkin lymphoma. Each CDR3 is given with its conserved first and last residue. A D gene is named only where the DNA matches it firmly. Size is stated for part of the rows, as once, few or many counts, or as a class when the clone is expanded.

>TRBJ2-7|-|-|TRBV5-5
CASSLVDPYEQYF
TGTGCCAGCAGCTTGGTAGACCCCTACGAGCAGTACTTC
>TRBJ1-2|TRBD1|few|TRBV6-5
CASSYDRDYYGYTF
TGTGCCAGCAGTTACGACAGGGATTACTATGGCTACACCTTC
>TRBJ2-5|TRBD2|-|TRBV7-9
CASSSSLAGDGETQYF
TGTGCCAGCAGCTCCTCGTTAGCGGGAGACGGAGAGACCCAGTACTTC
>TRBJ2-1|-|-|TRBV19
CASSTGTLNNEQFF
TGTGCCAGTAGTACCGGGACCCTAAACAATGAGCAGTTCTTC
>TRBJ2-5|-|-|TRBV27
CASSPGGGGLVYF
TGTGCCAGCAGTCCGGGGGGCGGGGGACTTGTATACTTC
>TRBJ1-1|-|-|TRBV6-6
CASSLGQRNTEAFF
TGTGCCAGCAGCCTCGGACAGAGGAACACTGAAGCTTTCTTT
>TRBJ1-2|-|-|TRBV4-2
CASSQGDSYGYTF
TGTGCCAGCAGCCAAGGGGATTCCTATGGCTACACCTTC
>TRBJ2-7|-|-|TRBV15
CATSRGAGSSYEQYF
TGTGCCACCAGCAGAGGGGCAGGGAGCTCCTACGAGCAGTACTTC
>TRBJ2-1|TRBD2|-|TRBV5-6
CASRRRTGLAGVYEQFF
TGTGCCAGCAGAAGGAGGACAGGACTAGCGGGAGTCTATGAGCAGTTCTTC
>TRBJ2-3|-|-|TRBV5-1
CASKMGVTDTQYF
TGCGCCAGCAAGATGGGTGTCACAGATACGCAGTATTTT
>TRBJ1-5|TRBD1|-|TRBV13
CASSSYKDRHNQPQHF
TGTGCCAGCAGCTCATATAAGGACAGGCACAATCAGCCCCAGCATTTT
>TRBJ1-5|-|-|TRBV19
CASSILAGPGQPQHF
TGTGCCAGTAGTATATTGGCGGGTCCAGGGCAGCCCCAGCATTTT
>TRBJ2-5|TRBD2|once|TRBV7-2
CASSLASGRRETQYF
TGTGCCAGCAGCTTAGCTAGCGGGAGAAGGGAGACCCAGTACTTC
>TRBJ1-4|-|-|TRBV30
CAWSAGQINEKLFF
TGTGCCTGGAGTGCCGGGCAGATAAATGAAAAACTGTTTTTT
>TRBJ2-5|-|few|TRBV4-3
CASSQEEGAGTQYF
TGCGCCAGCAGCCAAGAGGAAGGGGCGGGGACCCAGTACTTC
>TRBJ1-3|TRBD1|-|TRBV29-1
CSGTGSGNTIYF
TGCAGCGGGACAGGGTCTGGAAACACCATATATTTT
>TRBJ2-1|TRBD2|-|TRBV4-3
CASSQDSTSGLYNEQFF
TGCGCCAGCAGCCAAGATTCCACTAGCGGGCTATACAATGAGCAGTTCTTC
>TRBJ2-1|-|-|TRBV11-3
CASSLGDRGEQFF
TGTGCCAGCAGCTTAGGTGATAGGGGTGAGCAGTTCTTC
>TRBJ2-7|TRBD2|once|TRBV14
CASSPDGLAGGYEQYF
TGTGCCAGCAGCCCTGACGGACTAGCGGGAGGCTACGAGCAGTACTTC
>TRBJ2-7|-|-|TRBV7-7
CASSLLWDFSYEQYF
TGTGCCAGCAGCTTGTTGTGGGACTTTAGCTACGAGCAGTACTTC
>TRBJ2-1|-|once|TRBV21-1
CASSKPKTRTSGSHCNEQFF
TGTGCCAGCAGCAAACCCAAAACTCGAACTAGCGGGAGCCATTGCAATGAGCAGTTCTTC
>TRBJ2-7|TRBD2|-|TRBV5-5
CASSLLGGASREQYF
TGTGCCAGCAGCCTACTGGGAGGGGCGAGCCGCGAGCAGTACTTC
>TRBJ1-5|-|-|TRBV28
CASSSPGYSNQPQHF
TGTGCCAGCAGTTCCCCGGGGTATAGCAATCAGCCCCAGCATTTT
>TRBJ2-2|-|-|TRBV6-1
CASILRTPNTGELFF
TGTGCCAGCATCCTCAGGACGCCGAACACCGGGGAGCTGTTTTTT
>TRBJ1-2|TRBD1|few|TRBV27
CASPQTGGLYGYTF
TGTGCCAGCCCGCAAACAGGGGGCCTCTATGGCTACACCTTC
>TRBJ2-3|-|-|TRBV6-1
CASSDQPMTDTQYF
TGTGCCAGCAGTGACCAGCCCATGACAGATACGCAGTATTTT
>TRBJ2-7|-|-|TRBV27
CASSLVAQRIYEQYF
TGTGCCAGCAGTCTCGTAGCGCAGAGAATCTACGAGCAGTACTTC
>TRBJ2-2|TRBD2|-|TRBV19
CASSLGLAGEGTGELFF
TGTGCCAGTAGTTTGGGACTAGCCGGAGAGGGCACCGGGGAGCTGTTTTTT
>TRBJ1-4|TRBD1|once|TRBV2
CASSVAGQGSRSNEKLFF
TGTGCCAGCAGTGTTGCGGGACAGGGTAGTCGGTCTAATGAAAAACTGTTTTTT
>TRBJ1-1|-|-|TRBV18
CASSPQSGGHTEAFF
TGTGCCAGCTCACCACAGTCGGGGGGACACACTGAAGCTTTCTTT
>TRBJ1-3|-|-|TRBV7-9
CASSLRDRAGNTIYF
TGTGCCAGCAGCTTAAGGGATCGCGCTGGAAACACCATATATTTT
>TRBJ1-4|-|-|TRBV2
CASRVDGALTEKLFF
TGTGCCAGCAGGGTTGACGGTGCCCTTACCGAAAAACTGTTTTTT
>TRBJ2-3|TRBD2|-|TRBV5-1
CASSSRLAGIRADTQYF
TGCGCCAGCAGCTCCCGTCTAGCGGGAATAAGAGCAGATACGCAGTATTTT
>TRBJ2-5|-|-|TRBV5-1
CASSLGGLWETQYF
TGCGCCAGCAGCTTGGGGGGGCTGTGGGAGACCCAGTACTTC
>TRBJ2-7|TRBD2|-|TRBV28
CASSLGLAGRSEQYF
TGTGCCAGCAGTTTAGGCCTAGCGGGGAGGTCCGAGCAGTACTTC
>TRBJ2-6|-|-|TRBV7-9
CASSLGQTSGANVLTF
TGTGCCAGCAGCTTAGGACAGACCTCTGGGGCCAACGTCCTGACTTTC
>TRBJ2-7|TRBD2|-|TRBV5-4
CASSEGLAGNYEQYF
TGTGCCAGCAGCGAGGGACTAGCGGGGAACTACGAGCAGTACTTC
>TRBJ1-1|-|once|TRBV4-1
CASSPGRGATTEAFF
TGCGCCAGCAGCCCCGGGAGGGGGGCTACCACTGAAGCTTTCTTT
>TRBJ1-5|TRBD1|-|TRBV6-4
CASSDRVRCATGARGNQPQHF
TGTGCCAGCAGTGACCGGGTCCGGTGTGCTACAGGGGCGCGCGGCAATCAGCCCCAGCATTTT